The TCR beta chain under discussion was sequenced for a study of T cell changes during pregnancy in multiple sclerosis. This clone has a single count. Trimming at V came to 6 bases and at J to 5 bases, leaving 9 bases not matched to a gene. CDR3 length: 15 amino acids. Per the germline V gene, CDR1 is MRHNA and CDR2 is SNTAGT. Using immunoSEQ multiplex PCR, the repertoire was profiled, and TCRdb retains in-frame clones only, with some absent. This sample has approximately 40,000 clones, with 92% found just once. The clonotype comes from a female donor with multiple sclerosis, enrolled in a pregnancy study. Sequences were derived from CD4+ T cells from peripheral blood mononuclear cells, sampled in the third trimester of pregnancy. The chain joins TRBV6-4 to TRBJ2-1; the match to TRBD1 covers 8 bases. CDR3 region: CASSLGRQGNNEQFF. CDR3 nucleotide sequence: TGTGCCAGCAGCCTCGGACGACAGGGGAACAATGAGCAGTTCTTC.